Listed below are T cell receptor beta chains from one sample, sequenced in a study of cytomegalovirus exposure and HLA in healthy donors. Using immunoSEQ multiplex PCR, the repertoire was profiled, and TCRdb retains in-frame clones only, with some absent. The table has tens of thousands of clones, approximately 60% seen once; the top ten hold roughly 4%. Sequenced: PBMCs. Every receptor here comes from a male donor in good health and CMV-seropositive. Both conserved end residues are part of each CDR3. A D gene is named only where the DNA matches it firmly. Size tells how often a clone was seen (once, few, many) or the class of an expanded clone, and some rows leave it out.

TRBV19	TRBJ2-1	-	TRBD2	TGTGCCAGTAGTGCGGGACTAGCGGGAGGGAATGAGCAGTTCTTC	CASSAGLAGGNEQFF
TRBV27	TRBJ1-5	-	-	TGTGCCAGCAGTCCAGACAGAGGTGTTAGTCAGCCCCAGCATTTT	CASSPDRGVSQPQHF
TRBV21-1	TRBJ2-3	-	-	TGTGACAACCCACCCCCACAGGGAAACACAGATACGCAGTATTTT	CDNPPPQGNTDTQYF
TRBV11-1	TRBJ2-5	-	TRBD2	TGTGCCAGCAGCTTAACTAGCGGGGGCCGGGAGACCCAGTACTTC	CASSLTSGGRETQYF
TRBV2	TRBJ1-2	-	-	TGTGCCAGCAGTGGGGGCATCCCGGGCTATGGCTACACCTTC	CASSGGIPGYGYTF
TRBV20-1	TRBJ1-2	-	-	TGCAGTGCTAGTCCAGATTACACCTTC	CSASPDYTF
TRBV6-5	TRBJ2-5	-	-	TGTGCCAGCAGTTACCTAGCGCGAGAGACCCAGTACTTC	CASSYLARETQYF
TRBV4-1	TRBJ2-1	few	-	TGCGCCAGCAGCCAAGACTTGACTACTAACTACAATGAGCAGTTCTTC	CASSQDLTTNYNEQFF
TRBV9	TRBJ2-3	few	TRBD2	TGTGCCAGCAGCTTTAGCGGGGGGAGCACAGATACGCAGTATTTT	CASSFSGGSTDTQYF
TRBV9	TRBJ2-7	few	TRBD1	TGTGCCAGCAGCGAACGGACAGGGGGCCACGAGCAGTACTTC	CASSERTGGHEQYF
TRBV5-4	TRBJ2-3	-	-	TGTGCCAGCAGCCCGACGATCGGGGGGCTCACAGATACGCAGTATTTT	CASSPTIGGLTDTQYF
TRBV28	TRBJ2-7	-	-	TGTGCCAGCAGAGGACAGTTCTACGAGCAGTACTTC	CASRGQFYEQYF
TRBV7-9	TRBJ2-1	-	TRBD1	TGTGCCAGCAGCTCAACCGGGACAGGGGTTTACAATGAGCAGTTCTTC	CASSSTGTGVYNEQFF
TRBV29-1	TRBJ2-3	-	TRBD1	TGCAGCGCTGGGGGTGGACAGGGGGGAGATACGCAGTATTTT	CSAGGGQGGDTQYF
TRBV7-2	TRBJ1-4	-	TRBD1	TGTGCCAGCAGCTTAGGGGCGGGACAGCCCCGCTTTGCTGAAAAACTGTTTTTT	CASSLGAGQPRFAEKLFF
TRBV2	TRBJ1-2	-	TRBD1	TGTGCCAGCAGTGAGAGGGGGCAACGAGGCTACACCTTC	CASSERGQRGYTF
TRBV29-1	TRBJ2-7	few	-	TGCAGCGTTGAAGTACAGGGCTACGAGCAGTACTTC	CSVEVQGYEQYF
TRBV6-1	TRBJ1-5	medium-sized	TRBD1	TGTGCCAGCACTACAGGGACAGGGCCGAATCAGCCCCAGCATTTT	CASTTGTGPNQPQHF
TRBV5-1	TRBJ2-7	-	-	TGCGCCAGCAGCTTGTCTACCGGCGGTATTGACGAGCAGTACTTC	CASSLSTGGIDEQYF
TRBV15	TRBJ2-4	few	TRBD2	TGTGCCACCAGCAACGGGGGGAGAAACATTCAGTACTTC	CATSNGGRNIQYF
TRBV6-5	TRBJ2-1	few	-	TGTGCCAGCAGTTACGGTCGGTTAGACTCCTACAATGAGCAGTTCTTC	CASSYGRLDSYNEQFF
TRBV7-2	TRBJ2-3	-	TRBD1	TGTGCCAGCAGCCCGACAGGGGGACCCACAGATACGCAGTATTTT	CASSPTGGPTDTQYF
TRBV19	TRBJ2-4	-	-	TGTGCCAGTAGTCTTACCGGGACACCCCTAGCCAAAAACATTCAGTACTTC	CASSLTGTPLAKNIQYF
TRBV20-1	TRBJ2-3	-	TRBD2	TGCAGTGCTTTACTAAGCGGGGGGGCGTATTTT	CSALLSGGAYF
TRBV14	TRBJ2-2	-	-	TGTGCCTCGGGACATAAGAACACCGGGGAGCTGTTTTTT	CASGHKNTGELFF
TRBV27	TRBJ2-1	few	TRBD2	TGTGCCAGCAGTTTCTCTCTAGCGGAGGACAATGAGCAGTTCTTC	CASSFSLAEDNEQFF
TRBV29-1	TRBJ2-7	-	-	TGCAGCGTTGAGTCCTTCCATGCTACGGGGCAGTACTTC	CSVESFHATGQYF
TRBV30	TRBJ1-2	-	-	TGTGCCGGGTTACAGGGAGATTACCCCTTC	CAGLQGDYPF
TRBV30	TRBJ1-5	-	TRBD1	TGTGCCTGGGCTACAGGGGGGGATCAGCCCCAGCATTTT	CAWATGGDQPQHF
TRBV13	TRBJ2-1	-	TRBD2	TGTGCCAGCAGCTTCGGACTAGCGGGAGAAGAGCAGTTCTTC	CASSFGLAGEEQFF
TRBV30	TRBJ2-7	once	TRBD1	TGTGCCTGGAGTGTAGGGGACAGCCTCTACGAGCAGTACTTC	CAWSVGDSLYEQYF
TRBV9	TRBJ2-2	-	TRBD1	TGTGCCAGCAGCATCCGGACAGGCGGCACCGGGGAGCTGTTTTTT	CASSIRTGGTGELFF
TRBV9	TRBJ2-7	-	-	TGTGCCAGCAGCGTTACGGGAGCGGTCTACGAGCAGTACTTC	CASSVTGAVYEQYF
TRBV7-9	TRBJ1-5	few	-	TGTTCCAGCAGCTCCGGCCCGGGGAGTAGCAATCAGCCCCAGCATTTT	CSSSSGPGSSNQPQHF
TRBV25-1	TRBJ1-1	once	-	TGTGCCAGCAGTGAATCAGGTGCAGTCTGGTCGGACACTGAAGCTTTCTTT	CASSESGAVWSDTEAFF
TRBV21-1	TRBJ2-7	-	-	TGTGCCAGCACCCAAGGGCCTTTAAAACGGGACAGGGGGTGCGAGCAGTACTTC	CASTQGPLKRDRGCEQYF
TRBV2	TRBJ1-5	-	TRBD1	TGTGCCAGCAGTCCTCAGGGGGCTAGCAATCAGCCCCAGCATTTT	CASSPQGASNQPQHF
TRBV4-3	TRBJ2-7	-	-	TGCGCCAGCAGCCCGGGGAGAAGTTCCTACGAGCAGTACTTC	CASSPGRSSYEQYF
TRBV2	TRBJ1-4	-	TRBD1	TGTGCCAGCGGAATGACGGGACAGGCTAATGAAAAACTGTTTTTT	CASGMTGQANEKLFF
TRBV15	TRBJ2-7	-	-	TGTGCCACCAGCACGGGGAACTACGAGCAGTACTTC	CATSTGNYEQYF
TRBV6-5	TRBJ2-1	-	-	TGTGCCAGCAGTTACTCGGACGGGGATGAGCAGTTCTTC	CASSYSDGDEQFF
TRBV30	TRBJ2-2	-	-	TGTGCCTGGAGAGTTCAGGGGTTTAGCGGGGAGCTGTTTTTT	CAWRVQGFSGELFF
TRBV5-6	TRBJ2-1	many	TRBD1	TGTGCCAGCAGCCTCAATCCCGGGACAGGGAACAATGAGCAGTTCTTC	CASSLNPGTGNNEQFF
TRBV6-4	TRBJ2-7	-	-	TGTGCCGGGATGGGAGACCAACCATACGAGCAGTACTTC	CAGMGDQPYEQYF
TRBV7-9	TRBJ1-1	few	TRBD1	TGTGCCAGCAGCGGGGACGGGACAGGGGCGGGTTCTTTCTTT	CASSGDGTGAGSFF
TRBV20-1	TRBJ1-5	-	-	TGCAGTGCTGAGGGAAATCAGCCCCAGCATTTT	CSAEGNQPQHF
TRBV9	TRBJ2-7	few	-	TGTGCCAGCAGCGTAGGGACTCACCCCCCCAACGAGCAGTACTTC	CASSVGTHPPNEQYF
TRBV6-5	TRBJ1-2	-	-	TGTGCCAGCAGTCAACTGCAGGGTTATGGCTACACCTTC	CASSQLQGYGYTF
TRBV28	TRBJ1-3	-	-	TGTGCCAGCAGCTTAGCGGGAATTGGAAACACCATATATTTT	CASSLAGIGNTIYF
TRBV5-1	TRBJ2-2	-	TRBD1	TGCGCCAGCAGCCCAAGGGGCAGGGGGACCGGGGAGCTGTTTTTT	CASSPRGRGTGELFF
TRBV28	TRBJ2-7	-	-	TGTGCCAGCAGTCAATCCTACGAGCAGTACTTC	CASSQSYEQYF
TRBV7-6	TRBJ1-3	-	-	TGTGCCAGCAGCTTCCGACAGGCGGGAAACACCATATATTTT	CASSFRQAGNTIYF
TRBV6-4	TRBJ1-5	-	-	TGTGCCAGCAGTGACGAGGCCGGTCAGCCCCAGCATTTT	CASSDEAGQPQHF
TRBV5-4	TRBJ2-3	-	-	TGTGCCAGCAGGAAAACCGGGACAGCGGGTACAGATACGCAGTATTTT	CASRKTGTAGTDTQYF
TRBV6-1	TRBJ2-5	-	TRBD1	TGTGCCAGCAGTGAAGGCGGTGGACAGGGTATGACCCAGTACTTC	CASSEGGGQGMTQYF